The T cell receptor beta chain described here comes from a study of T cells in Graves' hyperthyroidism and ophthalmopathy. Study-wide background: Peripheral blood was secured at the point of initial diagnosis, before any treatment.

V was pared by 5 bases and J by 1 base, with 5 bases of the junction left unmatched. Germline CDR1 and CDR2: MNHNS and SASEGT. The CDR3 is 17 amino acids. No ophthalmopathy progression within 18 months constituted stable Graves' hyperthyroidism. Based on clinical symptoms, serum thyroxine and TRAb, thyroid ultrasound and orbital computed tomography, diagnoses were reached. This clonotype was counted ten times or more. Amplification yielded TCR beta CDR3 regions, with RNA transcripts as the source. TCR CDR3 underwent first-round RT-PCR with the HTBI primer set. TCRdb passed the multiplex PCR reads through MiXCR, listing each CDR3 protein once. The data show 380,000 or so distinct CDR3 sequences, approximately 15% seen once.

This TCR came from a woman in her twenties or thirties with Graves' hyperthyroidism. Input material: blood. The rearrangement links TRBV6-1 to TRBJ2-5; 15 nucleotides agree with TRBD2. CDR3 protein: CASSPGLAGGRQETQYF. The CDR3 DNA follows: TGTGCCAGCAGTCCGGGACTAGCGGGAGGACGCCAAGAGACCCAGTACTTC.